This note documents a single T cell receptor beta chain sequence. Its antigen is not known. Primers used in a second PCR of roughly 7 to 12 cycles were a sample-barcoded 5' primer and a J-beta primer mix. TCRdb processed the 5' RACE reads anew with MiXCR; each CDR3 protein has one entry. Of about 1.7 million distinct CDR3 sequences in the sample, about 30% were seen once. This CDR3 is built from 14 residues. Germline CDR1 and CDR2: MNHNS and SASEGT. Between the trimmed V and J ends, which lost 10 bases and 4 bases, there was a span of 16 bases. The sample originates from a study of blood T cells in healthy people across ages. Study observations and caveats: Fewer expanded clones and more diversity marked long-lived versus aged donors. Donor CMV infection status was unknown, possibly confounding age-related changes in expanded clonotypes. Age brought a roughly linear fall in TCR beta diversity measured per million T cells.

The TCR originated in a woman aged 30 to 39 in good health. The genes are TRBV6-1 and TRBJ2-2; D not resolved. Sequenced sample: blood. DNA of the CDR3: TGTGCCACCTCCCCAGCTCACTCCACCGGGGAGCTGTTTTTT. It translates to CATSPAHSTGELFF.